These T cell receptor beta chains were read from a single sample in a study of blood T cell repertoires in COVID-19. Method: immunoSEQ multiplex PCR; TCRdb's copy keeps in-frame clones and lacks some. The sample contains more than 300,000 clones, 86% of which appear only once. Sequencing was performed on PBMCs or T cells enriched from blood (not recorded which). These receptors were collected from a woman between 18 and 29 years old who had recovered from COVID-19. CDR3s leave out the opening cysteine and the closing phenylalanine or tryptophan.

V	CDR3
TRBV2	ASNRDRNTYEQY
TRBV5-4	ASSGGLAGEVTGELF
TRBV4-2	ASSHSSGSRQETQY
TRBV3-1/TRBV3-2	ASSRANLGQGASGANVLT
TRBV6-1	ASSPGYGDIQY
TRBV12-3/TRBV12-4	ASTLLVFNEQF
TRBV7-9	ASSLPHMDSLMSYT
TRBV2	AGGQVSGNTIY
TRBV5-6	ASSPYRGSNYGYT
TRBV9	ASSVGGQQQETQY
TRBV27	ASTPRSGGIRGKLF
TRBV7-9	ASSRTEVNEKLF
TRBV7-8	ASSLDSVYRDEQF
TRBV6-5	ASRLDRASNQPQH
TRBV2	ASGTGGNIQY
TRBV5-1	ASSPGGGSATNEKLF
TRBV7-2	ASSLTGTGGGRAEAF
TRBV7-3	ASSSGLPTKTVDNSPLH
TRBV5-1	ASRLGTLDMNTEAF
TRBV29-1	SATSTDTQY
TRBV27	ASSFRAGGPYEQY
TRBV30	AWSPPRDIYFANYGYT
TRBV23-1	ASSLGGGFSYEQY
TRBV25-1	ASSVTTNYGYT